The 7 T cell receptor beta chains given below trace back to one sample, sequenced in a study of blood T cell repertoires in COVID-19. The method was immunoSEQ multiplex PCR; TCRdb's version includes in-frame clones alone and lacks a portion of them. The sample shows under 60,000 clones, approximately 82% of them seen only once. The sequenced sample consisted of peripheral blood. Receptors originate from a human donor in a cohort sampled during active COVID-19.

The chain carries TRBV28 and TRBJ1-6; 10 bases are shared with TRBD1. V lost 4 bases and J lost 9; bases outside the gene matches: 6. This CDR3 has 15 amino acids. CDR1 and CDR2 (germline): MDHEN, SYDVKM. The CDR3 here is CASSYPGTGVSPLHF. In DNA form, the CDR3 reads TGTGCCAGCAGTTACCCCGGGACAGGGGTTTCACCCCTCCACTTT.

The gene calls are TRBV28 and TRBJ1-1; possibly TRBD1 for D (5 bases). Trimming shortened V by 6 bases and J by 1 base, and 15 bases separated the two germline ends. This CDR3 spans 15 amino acids. Germline assignment: CDR1 MDHEN and CDR2 SYDVKM. In DNA form, the CDR3 reads TGTGCCAGCAGCCCGACCAGGGAAACGAACACTGAAGCTTTCTTT. It encodes CASSPTRETNTEAFF.

This chain joins TRBV6-5 and TRBJ2-5; 10 bases are shared with TRBD1. The germline gives CDR1 MNHEY, CDR2 SVGAGI. The CDR3 sequence is 14 residues long. V lost 6 bases, J lost 3 bases, and 4 bases stayed unmatched. CDR3 amino acids: CASSAGTGEETQYF. The CDR3 nucleotides are TGTGCCAGCAGCGCCGGGACAGGGGAAGAGACCCAGTACTTC.

The J gene is TRBJ2-3, the V gene TRBV6-2 or TRBV6-3, with unresolved D. The CDR3 has 16 amino acids. Trimming took off 6 bases at V and 0 bases at J, with 16 bases between the two ends. Germline CDR1 is MNHEY and CDR2 is SVGEGT. The CDR3 nucleotides read TGTGCCAGCAGCCCTGGCCAGTGGTACAGCACAGATACGCAGTATTTT. Translation gives CASSPGQWYSTDTQYF.

The chain has TRBV15 and TRBJ2-3; 13 bases match TRBD2. The trim removed 3 bases at V and 4 bases at J, leaving 7 bases unmatched. CDR3 length: 17 residues. The germline CDR1 and CDR2 sequences are LNHNV and YYDKDF (reference sequence). The CDR3 protein is CATSRVSTSGGADTQYF. The CDR3 DNA follows: TGTGCCACCAGCAGGGTTTCCACTAGCGGGGGGGCAGATACGCAGTATTTT.

CDR3 protein: CASSRESGNSPLHF. CDR3 nucleotide sequence: TGTGCCAGTTCCAGGGAATCTGGAAATTCACCCCTCCACTTT. This sequence joins TRBV4-2 and TRBJ1-6, with D perhaps matching TRBD1 (5 bases). The CDR3 extends over 14 amino acids. Trimming pared 9 bases from V and 7 bases from J, leaving 16 bases between. Germline-derived CDR1 and CDR2 are LGHNA and YNFKEQ.

The rearrangement joins TRBV6-6 to TRBJ1-2; D is undetermined. The germline CDR1 and CDR2 sequences are MNHNY and SVGAGI (reference sequence). There are 13 residues in the CDR3. Trimming removed 6 bases from V and 1 base from J, with 9 bases in between. The CDR3 reads CASSLRFNYGYTF. For the CDR3, the DNA is TGTGCCAGCAGCCTACGGTTTAACTATGGCTACACCTTC.